Below are 5 T cell receptor beta chains sequenced from a single sample in a study of blood T cell repertoires in COVID-19. Profiling relied on immunoSEQ multiplex PCR, and the TCRdb table lists in-frame clones only, not all of them. This table holds tens of thousands of clones, 80% found once. Source material: peripheral blood. The receptors were sampled from a man in his 70s who had recovered from COVID-19.

The rearrangement joins TRBV10-3 to TRBJ2-1; D is possibly TRBD2 (7 bases). V dropped 4 bases and J dropped 1 base, with 17 bases sitting between them. The CDR3 loop spans 17 amino acids. Germline loops: CDR1 ENHRY, CDR2 SYGVKD. Here the CDR3 reads CAISGGNREGSYNEQFF. CDR3 sequence (DNA): TGTGCCATCAGTGGGGGAAACAGGGAGGGTTCCTACAATGAGCAGTTCTTC.

The CDR3 is CASSQTGTSGGAAYEQYF. The CDR3 DNA sequence: TGTGCCAGCAGCCAAACCGGGACTAGCGGGGGGGCTGCGTACGAGCAGTACTTC. The rearrangement links TRBV4-2 to TRBJ2-7, with 16 bases that match TRBD2. This CDR3 spans 18 amino acids. Germline V gene data show CDR1 as LGHNA and CDR2 as YNFKEQ. V dropped 2 bases and J dropped 4; count of bases not matched to a gene: 8.

J is TRBJ1-3 and V is TRBV10-3; 7 bases agree with TRBD1. CDR3 length: 18 amino acids. The germline V gene encodes CDR1 ENHRY and CDR2 SYGVKD. Germline trimming cut 5 bases from V and 0 bases from J; bases unmatched to any gene: 13. CDR3 nucleotide sequence: TGTGCCATCAGTCGGGACAGTACTTTCTCATCCTCTGGAAACACCATATATTTT. This codes for CAISRDSTFSSSGNTIYF.

The V call is TRBV28, the J call TRBJ1-2; 7 bases are a match to TRBD1. Germline CDR1 MDHEN, CDR2 SYDVKM. The V segment lost 9 bases and the J segment 5 bases; nucleotides outside the gene matches: 9. This CDR3 spans 13 amino acids. The CDR3 here is CASTIGTDYGYTF. DNA of the CDR3: TGTGCCAGTACTATCGGGACAGATTATGGCTACACCTTC.

This chain links TRBV6-5 with TRBJ2-3; 8 bases line up with TRBD1. Germline CDR1 is MNHEY and CDR2 is SVGAGI. Trimming at V came to 4 bases and at J to 9 bases, leaving 9 bases not matched to a gene. The CDR3 consists of 14 residues. CDR3 in amino acids: CASSLDRDADTQYF. CDR3 coding DNA: TGTGCCAGCAGTTTGGACAGGGACGCCGACACGCAGTATTTT.